Following are 26 T cell receptor beta chains from one sample sequenced in a study of cytomegalovirus exposure and HLA in healthy donors. PCR was performed using 60 Vbeta and 13 Jbeta primers. The table came from immunoSEQ multiplex PCR; TCRdb's copy has only in-frame clones and leaves some out. The sample includes about 160,000 clones, about 71% of them seen just once. The sequenced sample consisted of PBMCs. The origin of the receptors is a woman aged 25 to 39 in good health and CMV-seronegative.

This chain links TRBV28 with TRBJ1-2; 10 nucleotides match TRBD1. Trimming took 7 bases from V and 2 from J; bases not matched to a gene: 1. The CDR3 totals 13 residues. Germline lookup yields CDR1 MDHEN and CDR2 SYDVKM. CDR3 residues: CASKGQGNYGYTF. The CDR3 region has the DNA TGTGCCAGCAAGGGACAGGGGAACTATGGCTACACCTTC.

Regarding this clone: This same CDR3 is encoded by further DNA sequences in the sample. The gene calls are TRBV7-6 and TRBJ1-5; 8 nucleotides match TRBD1. The CDR3 spans 14 residues. The J segment lost 7 bases and the V segment lost 6 bases, leaving 8 bases of the junction unmatched. CDR1 is SGHVS, CDR2 FNYEAQ, per germline. In DNA form, the CDR3 reads TGTGCCAGCAGTTCCGGACAGGGCGAGCAGCCCCAGCATTTT. It encodes CASSSGQGEQPQHF.

The chain joins TRBV4-3 to TRBJ1-3; perhaps TRBD1 as D (5 bases). This CDR3 is built from 17 residues. The V end was cut by 4 bases, the J end by 0 bases, with 16 bases between. Germline assignment: CDR1 LGHNA and CDR2 YSLEER. CDR3 in amino acids: CASSLAFVGGSGNTIYF. CDR3 in DNA: TGCGCCAGCAGCCTCGCCTTTGTGGGGGGCTCTGGAAACACCATATATTTT.

V gene TRBV7-9 combines with J gene TRBJ2-7; D is perhaps TRBD1 (6 bases). The CDR3 has 14 amino acids. Trimming pared 4 bases from V and 3 bases from J, leaving 13 bases between. Germline values: CDR1 SEHNR, CDR2 FQNEAQ (reference sequence). In nucleotides, the CDR3 is TGTGCCAGCAGCTCCTCGGGACACCACTACGAGCAGTACTTC. The encoded protein is CASSSSGHHYEQYF.

This clone has only a few counts. The V gene is TRBV5-1, the J gene TRBJ2-1; 12 bases align to TRBD2. The CDR3 is made up of 17 amino acids. Germline trimming cut 4 bases from V and 7 bases from J; bases unmatched to any gene: 12. Per germline, CDR1 SGHRS and CDR2 YFSETQ. CDR3 residues: CASSLPLAGGPYNEQFF. Here the CDR3 DNA reads TGCGCCAGCAGCCTACCCCTAGCGGGAGGGCCTTATAATGAGCAGTTCTTC. Full variable domain (missing parts from reference TRBV5-1 and TRBJ2-1): KAGVTQTPRYLIKTRGQQVTLSCSPISGHRSVSWYQQTPGQGLQFLFEYFSETQRNKGNFPGRFSGRQFSNSRSEMNVSTLELGDSALYLCASSLPLAGGPYNEQFFGPGTRLTVL.

The CDR3 bases are TGTGCCAGCAGTTTATCGGGGGCGCTGCGTGGCTACACCTTC. Encoded protein: CASSLSGALRGYTF. The gene calls are TRBV27 and TRBJ1-2, with a weak D call TRBD1 (6 bases). CDR1 and CDR2 from the germline V gene are MNHEY and SMNVEV (reference sequence). CDR3 length equals 14 residues. V was shortened by 0 bases and J by 7 bases, with 12 bases between the two germline ends.

The V gene is TRBV15, the J gene TRBJ1-5; D not resolved. Germline lookup yields CDR1 LNHNV and CDR2 YYDKDF (reference sequence). The V gene lost 0 bases and the J gene lost 1 base, with 7 bases spanning the gap. This CDR3 has 15 residues. CDR3 sequence: CATSRDPGSNQPQHF. CDR3 bases: TGTGCCACCAGCAGAGACCCGGGGAGCAATCAGCCCCAGCATTTT.

The chain joins TRBV5-6 to TRBJ2-3, with TRBD2 identical over 8 bases. Germline lookup yields CDR1 SGHDT and CDR2 YYEEEE. This CDR3 is built from 13 residues. The junction had 1 base not matched to a gene; V was cut back by 0 bases and J by 7 bases. This chain's CDR3 is CASSLAGGYTQYF. CDR3 sequence (DNA): TGTGCCAGCAGCTTGGCGGGGGGGTATACGCAGTATTTT.

V gene TRBV7-2 combines with J gene TRBJ2-1; 7 nucleotides match TRBD1. V lost 5 bases and J lost 2; bases outside the gene matches: 6. The CDR3 has 15 amino acids. The germline gives CDR1 SGHTA, CDR2 FQGNSA. This chain's CDR3 is CASSPDRSTYNEQFF. The CDR3 nucleotides read TGTGCCAGCAGCCCGGACAGGAGTACCTACAATGAGCAGTTCTTC.

The chain joins TRBV28 to TRBJ2-7; TRBD1 matches at 9 bases. V lost 2 bases, J lost 6 bases, and 5 bases stayed unmatched. The CDR3 extends over 14 amino acids. Germline CDR1 and CDR2: MDHEN and SYDVKM. CDR3 loop: CASSLGDRVGEQYF. CDR3 nucleotide sequence: TGTGCCAGCAGTTTAGGGGACAGGGTGGGCGAGCAGTACTTC. The whole variable domain, remainder taken from reference TRBV28 and TRBJ2-7, is DVKVTQSSRYLVKRTGEKVFLECVQDMDHENMFWYRQDPGLGLRLIYFSYDVKMKEKGDIPEGYSVSREKKERFSLILESASTNQTSMYLCASSLGDRVGEQYFGPGTRLTVT.

In its sample, this clone was seen once. The chain recombines TRBV5-1 with TRBJ2-3; 7 bases fit TRBD2. V shed 0 bases, J shed 2 bases, and the junction held 15 bases outside the gene matches. The CDR3 is 19 residues long. Germline assignment: CDR1 SGHRS and CDR2 YFSETQ. The chain's CDR3 is CASSLGLAASSLSTDTQYF. Here the CDR3 DNA reads TGCGCCAGCAGCTTGGGTCTAGCGGCGTCCTCCCTATCCACAGATACGCAGTATTTT.

V and J are TRBV29-1 and TRBJ2-7, with 9 nucleotides matching TRBD1. Per germline, CDR1 SQVTM and CDR2 ANQGSEA. This CDR3 region has 14 residues. V was pared by 4 bases and J by 2 bases, with 6 bases of the junction left unmatched. The CDR3 DNA reads as TGCAGCGTTGGTCACGGGACAGGGCCCTACGAGCAGTACTTC. As protein: CSVGHGTGPYEQYF.

This chain joins TRBV11-2 and TRBJ2-7, with 9 nucleotides matching TRBD1. The length of the CDR3 is 16 residues. The germline V gene has CDR1 SGHAT and CDR2 FQNNGV. Germline trimming cut 1 base from V and 4 bases from J; bases unmatched to any gene: 8. The CDR3 spells CASSLGGGQGRYEQYF. The CDR3, as DNA: TGTGCCAGCAGCTTAGGTGGGGGACAGGGTCGATACGAGCAGTACTTC. The full variable domain, in which reference TRBV11-2 and TRBJ2-7 provide the parts outside the CDR3, is EAGVAQSPRYKIIEKRQSVAFWCNPISGHATLYWYQQILGQGPKLLIQFQNNGVVDDSQLPKDRFSAERLKGVDSTLKIQPAKLEDSAVYLCASSLGGGQGRYEQYFGPGTRLTVT.

This chain links TRBV6-5 with TRBJ2-2; 11 bases align to TRBD1. Unmatched junction bases numbered 2, after V lost 5 bases and J lost 6 bases. The germline V gene has CDR1 MNHEY and CDR2 SVGAGI. The CDR3 contains 14 residues. CDR3 residues: CASSGTGGPGELFF. The CDR3 DNA reads as TGTGCCAGCAGTGGGACAGGGGGGCCCGGGGAGCTGTTTTTT.

This clone was detected only a few times. The CDR3 nucleotides read TGTGCCAGCAGTTTTCGGGACAGGGTCTACGAGCAGTACTTC. Translated, it gives CASSFRDRVYEQYF. The chain employs TRBV6-5 and TRBJ2-7; TRBD1 agrees at 9 bases. The CDR3 runs 14 residues. Per the germline V gene, CDR1 is MNHEY and CDR2 is SVGAGI. V lost 4 bases to trimming and J lost 3 bases; unmatched junction nucleotides: 4.

The rearrangement uses TRBV7-2 and TRBJ2-1, with 13 bases that match TRBD2. The CDR3 runs to 14 residues. Germline CDR1 and CDR2: SGHTA and FQGNSA. V shed 5 bases, J shed 9 bases, and the junction held 4 bases outside the gene matches. CDR3 DNA sequence: TGTGCCAGCAGCATCTGGACTAGCGGGAGTGAGCAGTTCTTC. The encoded protein is CASSIWTSGSEQFF.

The rearrangement joins TRBV4-2 to TRBJ2-7, with 9 bases identical to TRBD2. This CDR3 has 15 residues. Trimming cost V 3 bases and J 4 bases; bases outside gene matches: 7. Germline loops: CDR1 LGHNA, CDR2 YNFKEQ. Here the CDR3 DNA reads TGTGCCAGCAGCCAGGTAGCGGGAGTCCTATACGAGCAGTACTTC. Amino acid sequence: CASSQVAGVLYEQYF.

This clone was recorded only once. This chain links TRBV10-1 with TRBJ2-1, with D possibly matching TRBD2 (5 bases). V was shortened by 2 bases and J by 4 bases, with 9 bases between the two germline ends. The CDR3 runs 14 residues. Looked up from germline, CDR1 is WNHNN and CDR2 is SYGVQD (reference sequence). CDR3 nucleotide sequence: TGCGCCAGCAGTGAGACTGGCGGGTACAATGAGCAGTTCTTC. Translated: CASSETGGYNEQFF.

This clone was seen a single time. This chain joins TRBV28 and TRBJ1-2; TRBD1 is a possible D gene (5 bases). The CDR3 is 13 amino acids. Germline values: CDR1 MDHEN, CDR2 SYDVKM. V was trimmed by 5 bases and J by 8 bases, leaving 15 bases between them. The CDR3 DNA sequence: TGTGCCAGCAGTCTCCTACAGGACGGGGGCTACACCTTC. Translated, it gives CASSLLQDGGYTF.

The gene calls are TRBV9 and TRBJ2-1; 7 bases match TRBD1. The ends lost 3 bases at V and 2 bases at J; junction bases unmatched: 17. This CDR3 comprises 19 residues. Germline V gives CDR1 SGDLS, CDR2 YYNGEE. The CDR3 loop is CASSDPRTVGTGAYNEQFF. The CDR3 bases are TGTGCCAGCAGCGACCCGCGGACTGTGGGAACAGGGGCCTACAATGAGCAGTTCTTC.

The chain carries TRBV19 and TRBJ1-1; D is perhaps TRBD1 (5 bases). This CDR3 has 13 residues. Trimming shortened V by 9 bases and J by 0 bases, and 11 bases separated the two germline ends. Germline loops: CDR1 LNHDA, CDR2 SQIVND (reference sequence). For the CDR3, the DNA is TGTGCCAGCCGAAGACAGTTGAACACTGAAGCTTTCTTT. Its translation is CASRRQLNTEAFF.

This clone occurred a few times. The CDR3 region is CASGLGSGDRGPAFF. CDR3 in DNA: TGTGCTAGTGGTTTGGGGTCAGGGGACAGGGGGCCGGCTTTCTTT. The chain links TRBV12-5 to TRBJ1-1, with TRBD1 matching 12 bases. CDR1 is LGHNT and CDR2 is FRNRAP in the germline V gene. The J segment lost 11 bases and the V segment lost 1 base, leaving 8 bases of the junction unmatched. The CDR3 loop spans 15 amino acids.

This chain joins TRBV9 and TRBJ2-7, with 12 bases fitting TRBD2. The CDR3 is made up of 14 amino acids. The germline gives CDR1 SGDLS, CDR2 YYNGEE. J was trimmed by 2 bases and V by 3 bases; bases with no gene match: 0. Here the CDR3 DNA reads TGTGCCAGCAGCGCTAGCGGGAGGGCCTACGAGCAGTACTTC. It translates to CASSASGRAYEQYF.

This rearrangement joins TRBV6-1 to TRBJ2-2, with TRBD2 matching 8 bases. From germline, CDR1 is MNHNS and CDR2 SASEGT. The CDR3 has 13 amino acids. The J segment lost 7 bases and the V segment lost 11 bases, leaving 9 bases of the junction unmatched. The CDR3 loop is CAAPGGHDGELFF. The DNA of the CDR3 is TGTGCCGCCCCGGGGGGGCATGACGGGGAGCTGTTTTTT.

V is TRBV7-2 and J is TRBJ1-6; D is uncertain. The CDR3 is 13 amino acids. V was shortened by 7 bases and J by 8 bases, with 12 bases between the two germline ends. Germline CDR1 SGHTA, CDR2 FQGNSA. The CDR3 loop is CASTPGSHSPLHF. The CDR3 nucleotides are TGTGCCAGCACCCCGGGGAGTCATTCACCCCTCCACTTT.

The chain links TRBV28 to TRBJ2-7; D might be TRBD1 (6 bases). The CDR3 totals 19 residues. The V end was cut by 2 bases, the J end by 0 bases, with 23 bases between. Germline-derived CDR1 and CDR2 are MDHEN and SYDVKM. The chain's CDR3 is CASSLKGFVGTQSSYEQYF. CDR3 nucleotides: TGTGCCAGCAGTTTAAAGGGTTTCGTAGGGACACAGAGCTCCTACGAGCAGTACTTC.